Included here is one T cell receptor (beta chain) sequence, with context. This entry comes from a study of blood T cell repertoires in COVID-19. About the research overall: From T cells, B-cell-depleted T cells, or PBMCs came the material, which was cDNA or gDNA.

Profiled with immunoSEQ multiplex PCR; TCRdb holds only in-frame clones, not every one. This table holds 150,000 to 200,000 clones, roughly nine tenths found once. The sequence derives from a woman in her sixties or seventies with COVID-19, enrolled during active disease. Sample: peripheral blood.

CDR3 region: CASSSGTHREQYF. The CDR3 nucleotides read TGTGCCAGCAGCTCCGGGACACATCGTGAGCAGTACTTC. The rearrangement uses TRBV6-5 and TRBJ2-7, with D possibly matching TRBD1 (6 bases). V lost 6 bases to trimming and J lost 7 bases, with 16 bases between them. The germline CDR1 and CDR2 sequences are MNHEY and SVGAGI. The CDR3 loop spans 13 amino acids.